This TCR beta chain is from a study of T cell responses to AZD1222 COVID-19 vaccine. This CDR3 is built from 13 residues. Trimming took off 8 bases at V and 0 bases at J, with 11 bases between the two ends. As concerns this clone: The target antigen is unknown.

Clones were sequenced by immunoSEQ multiplex PCR, and TCRdb holds only the in-frame ones, with some missing. Of 40,000 to 60,000 clones listed, around 85% are singletons. General observations from the study: Mostly white British, mostly female donors; authors suggested clonal diversity may be underestimated.

Second-dose schedules of about 4 or about 12 weeks were combined. This sequence joins TRBV12-3 or TRBV12-4 and TRBJ2-7, with D tentatively TRBD1 (6 bases). This clonotype was obtained from an adult who received the AZD1222 COVID-19 vaccine. The material was peripheral blood, obtained 28 days after the second AZD1222 dose. The CDR3 loop is CASRYRDSYEQYF. In DNA form, the CDR3 reads TGTGCCAGCCGGTACAGGGACTCCTACGAGCAGTACTTC.